The rows below give T cell receptor beta chains drawn from one sample of a study of blood T cell repertoires in COVID-19. Generated by immunoSEQ multiplex PCR, the TCRdb table keeps only in-frame clones and is missing some. This sample has about 46,000 clones, with 70% to 90% found just once. Material: peripheral blood. These receptors were collected from a man older than 75 with active COVID-19. The CDR3 runs from the conserved cysteine through the conserved F or W. The order of the fields is V gene, J gene, CDR3 protein.

V gene: TRBV11-2
J gene: TRBJ2-1
CDR3 protein: CASSLDRVRTYNNEQFF

V gene: TRBV7-2
J gene: TRBJ2-6
CDR3 protein: CASSFGDRGLAGANVLTF

V gene: TRBV7-9
J gene: TRBJ1-4
CDR3 protein: CASSLTGGVGEKLFF

V gene: TRBV7-8
J gene: TRBJ2-2
CDR3 protein: CASSLSPSVNTGELFF

V gene: TRBV15
J gene: TRBJ1-3
CDR3 protein: CATSRRRQNRSGNTIYF

V gene: TRBV10-3
J gene: TRBJ1-5
CDR3 protein: CAISESLFGTGGDQPQHF

V gene: TRBV7-9
J gene: TRBJ2-7
CDR3 protein: CASTTGRGLADLVQYF

V gene: TRBV30
J gene: TRBJ2-7
CDR3 protein: CAWRERGYEQYF

V gene: TRBV19
J gene: TRBJ2-3
CDR3 protein: CATRDRVITDTQYF

V gene: TRBV9
J gene: TRBJ2-2
CDR3 protein: CASTPVQGPGELFF

V gene: TRBV28
J gene: TRBJ2-5
CDR3 protein: CASSLRTGSGGETQYF

V gene: TRBV10-3
J gene: TRBJ1-3
CDR3 protein: CAISESIQRFSGNTIYF

V gene: TRBV7-2
J gene: TRBJ2-7
CDR3 protein: CASSKGQGSYEQYF

V gene: TRBV27
J gene: TRBJ2-6
CDR3 protein: CASSLVSQGAQFSGANVLTF

V gene: TRBV15
J gene: TRBJ2-1
CDR3 protein: CATSRTSGRDEQFF

V gene: TRBV3-1/TRBV3-2
J gene: TRBJ2-7
CDR3 protein: CASSPTTRLGAGGNYEQYF

V gene: TRBV19
J gene: TRBJ2-2
CDR3 protein: CASSLRGSTGELFF

V gene: TRBV13
J gene: TRBJ2-7
CDR3 protein: CASSTYRGHYEQYF

V gene: TRBV6-2/TRBV6-3
J gene: TRBJ2-1
CDR3 protein: CASTPTLNNEQFF

V gene: TRBV7-9
J gene: TRBJ2-7
CDR3 protein: CASSLHDFYEQYF

V gene: TRBV7-9
J gene: TRBJ2-7
CDR3 protein: CASEPGTYEQYF

V gene: TRBV7-7
J gene: TRBJ2-3
CDR3 protein: CANLTGLAGVGNTDTQYF

V gene: TRBV7-2
J gene: TRBJ2-7
CDR3 protein: CASTYTGSHYEQYF

V gene: TRBV18
J gene: TRBJ2-2
CDR3 protein: CASSPGGRGELFF

V gene: TRBV6-1
J gene: TRBJ2-1
CDR3 protein: CASSENLSSYNEQFF

V gene: TRBV6-2/TRBV6-3
J gene: TRBJ2-7
CDR3 protein: CASSYSSFPSSPEQYF

V gene: TRBV4-1
J gene: TRBJ2-3
CDR3 protein: CASSQVSGARDTQYF

V gene: TRBV9
J gene: TRBJ2-3
CDR3 protein: CASRGQLTDTQYF

V gene: TRBV6-1
J gene: TRBJ1-4
CDR3 protein: CASSDRGGATNEKLFF

V gene: TRBV18
J gene: TRBJ2-7
CDR3 protein: CASSPFGQGAKEQYF

V gene: TRBV7-7
J gene: TRBJ2-5
CDR3 protein: CASSFGETQYF

V gene: TRBV5-5
J gene: TRBJ1-6
CDR3 protein: CASSRQSSPLHF

V gene: TRBV4-3
J gene: TRBJ2-1
CDR3 protein: CASSQDVTSGPYNEQFF

V gene: TRBV14
J gene: TRBJ1-4
CDR3 protein: CASSLTGWGEKLFF

V gene: TRBV19
J gene: TRBJ1-2
CDR3 protein: CASSTSGAGFSYGYTF

V gene: TRBV7-3
J gene: TRBJ2-2
CDR3 protein: CASRKGGVDTGELFF

V gene: TRBV15
J gene: TRBJ2-5
CDR3 protein: CATSRGLENVETQYF

V gene: TRBV13
J gene: TRBJ2-1
CDR3 protein: CASSLEPGGALNYNEQFF

V gene: TRBV14
J gene: TRBJ2-1
CDR3 protein: CASSQDGGRAIYNEQFF

V gene: TRBV4-2
J gene: TRBJ2-1
CDR3 protein: CASSQEPADSYNEQFF

V gene: TRBV7-9
J gene: TRBJ2-3
CDR3 protein: CASSQGRGLAGVTDTQYF

V gene: TRBV2
J gene: TRBJ1-4
CDR3 protein: CASSQTTGGWVKLFF

V gene: TRBV7-7
J gene: TRBJ1-2
CDR3 protein: CASLDDDRTFYGYTF

V gene: TRBV11-2
J gene: TRBJ2-7
CDR3 protein: CASSSTVRDVEQYF

V gene: TRBV18
J gene: TRBJ2-7
CDR3 protein: CASSPSPLDRGLAGIGYEQYF

V gene: TRBV5-6
J gene: TRBJ2-3
CDR3 protein: CASSDSGSTVTDTQYF

V gene: TRBV2
J gene: TRBJ1-1
CDR3 protein: CASSTGLSTEAFF

V gene: TRBV28
J gene: TRBJ2-3
CDR3 protein: CASSRIAGPSTDTQYF

V gene: TRBV9
J gene: TRBJ1-6
CDR3 protein: CASSVVGEYYSPLHF

V gene: TRBV5-5
J gene: TRBJ2-2
CDR3 protein: CASSSERNAGELFF

V gene: TRBV7-2
J gene: TRBJ1-2
CDR3 protein: CASSYRDYGYTF

V gene: TRBV12-3/TRBV12-4
J gene: TRBJ2-3
CDR3 protein: CANSLTGRAPQYF

V gene: TRBV12-5
J gene: TRBJ2-3
CDR3 protein: CASGSGGTGETDTQYF

V gene: TRBV18
J gene: TRBJ2-7
CDR3 protein: CASSPQGTSYEQYF